This is a list of T cell receptor beta chains from one sample in a study of T cell responses to AZD1222 COVID-19 vaccine. The data were produced by immunoSEQ multiplex PCR, yet TCRdb's version contains in-frame clones alone and is incomplete. The table counts about 140,000 clones; 2% to 2.5% lies in the top ten. Sequenced: peripheral blood. The source of these receptors is an adult in good health. CDR3s include the opening cysteine and the closing phenylalanine or tryptophan. D genes are given only for firm matches. Clone size is shown for a subset of rows, as once, few, many or a class of expanded clone.

TRBV19,.,TRBJ2-1,.,TGTGCCAGTAGTATAGATGGCATGCAACGGCGAAACAATGAGCAGTTCTTC,CASSIDGMQRRNNEQFF
TRBV3-1/TRBV3-2,.,TRBJ2-2,TRBD1,TGTGCCACCAGACAGGGATTTAGCACCGGGGAGCTGTTTTTT,CATRQGFSTGELFF
TRBV10-3,.,TRBJ1-4,TRBD1,TGTGCCATCAGCTCGGACAGGGGGCGAGCTAATGAAAAACTGTTTTTT,CAISSDRGRANEKLFF
TRBV4-1,.,TRBJ1-3,.,TGCGCCAGCAGCCACGAAGCGACTGGAAACACCATATATTTT,CASSHEATGNTIYF
TRBV15,.,TRBJ1-6,.,TGTGCCACCAGCAGAGTGGGACAACTTTGGGGTTCACCCCTCCACTTT,CATSRVGQLWGSPLHF
TRBV7-8,.,TRBJ2-3,.,TGTGCCAGCAGCTTAGGCAGCACAGATACGCAGTATTTT,CASSLGSTDTQYF
TRBV4-1,.,TRBJ2-1,.,TGCGCCAGCAGCCAACAGGGGTCCTACAATGAGCAGTTCTTC,CASSQQGSYNEQFF
TRBV6-5,.,TRBJ1-5,.,TGTGCCAGCAGTCTCAAGGAGGATCAGCCCCAGCATTTT,CASSLKEDQPQHF
TRBV7-8,.,TRBJ1-5,.,TGTGCCAGCAGCTTAGTTGCCGATAATAGCAATCAGCCCCAGCATTTT,CASSLVADNSNQPQHF
TRBV5-5,.,TRBJ2-5,.,TGTGCCAGCAGCTGGGGATCACTGGGGGCGGGGGAGACCCAGTACTTC,CASSWGSLGAGETQYF
TRBV2,.,TRBJ2-3,.,TGTGCCAGCAGTGGAGGGATCCCAGATACGCAGTATTTT,CASSGGIPDTQYF
TRBV19,.,TRBJ1-6,.,TGTGCCAGTAGTTCCCGGGCAGGGAATAATTCACCCCTCCACTTT,CASSSRAGNNSPLHF
TRBV7-2,.,TRBJ1-5,.,TGTGCCAGCAGCTTAAATAGTGGCCTCAATCAGCCCCAGCATTTT,CASSLNSGLNQPQHF
TRBV18,.,TRBJ2-3,.,TGTGCCAGCTCACCTCGGGGCCGGGGCGCAGATACGCAGTATTTT,CASSPRGRGADTQYF
TRBV6-5,.,TRBJ2-5,TRBD1,TGTGCCAGCAGAGTGGGACAGGGTGGAGAGACCCAGTACTTC,CASRVGQGGETQYF
TRBV6-5,.,TRBJ2-1,.,TGTGCCAGCAGTACGGGGTTGGGGGGGCGGAATGAGCAGTTCTTC,CASSTGLGGRNEQFF
TRBV7-2,.,TRBJ1-2,.,TGTGCCAGTACCCAACAGGGCCTCAACGGCTATGGCTACACCTTC,CASTQQGLNGYGYTF
TRBV6-6,.,TRBJ1-2,TRBD1,TGTGCCAGCACTTCCGGACAGGTTAACTATGGCTACACCTTC,CASTSGQVNYGYTF
TRBV5-1,.,TRBJ2-7,.,TGCGCCAGCAGCTTAACAAACAGCGGCAGGGGAGGCTACGAGCAGTACTTC,CASSLTNSGRGGYEQYF
TRBV27,.,TRBJ1-6,.,TGTGCCAGCGGGTACCCAGGGGCCCGCTCCTATAATTCACCCCTCCACTTT,CASGYPGARSYNSPLHF
TRBV4-1,.,TRBJ2-1,.,TGCGCCAGCAGCCAGCCCGGGGGTAATGAGCAGTTCTTC,CASSQPGGNEQFF
TRBV6-1,.,TRBJ1-5,.,TGTGCCAGCAGTGAAGTAATACCAGGGAATCAGCCCCAGCATTTT,CASSEVIPGNQPQHF
TRBV7-2,.,TRBJ1-4,.,TGTGCCAGCAGCTTAGCGGGGGGGGGAAATGAAAAACTGTTTTTT,CASSLAGGGNEKLFF
TRBV19,.,TRBJ1-4,TRBD1,TGTGCCAGTAGTACTCAGGGGGGCCCTGAAAAACTGTTTTTT,CASSTQGGPEKLFF
TRBV28,.,TRBJ1-2,TRBD1,TGTGCCAGCAGTCCCGGACAGGGGGAAATAGATGGCTACACCTTC,CASSPGQGEIDGYTF
TRBV5-1,.,TRBJ1-2,.,TGCGCCAGCAGCCCCCGGGACCTACAATCCACTAACTATGGCTACACCTTC,CASSPRDLQSTNYGYTF
TRBV7-6,.,TRBJ1-2,.,TGTGCCAGCAGCCCCGTGATACGAGGGAGAGGCTATGGCTACACCTTC,CASSPVIRGRGYGYTF
TRBV4-2,.,TRBJ1-2,TRBD1,TGTGCCAGCAGCCAAGTCAGGGACAGCCTTTATGGCTACACCTTC,CASSQVRDSLYGYTF
TRBV5-8,.,TRBJ1-6,.,TGTGCCAGCAGTCCTTCCCTCCTGGCCGTGAACACCAATTCACCCCTCCACTTT,CASSPSLLAVNTNSPLHF
TRBV9,.,TRBJ1-2,.,TGTGCCAGCAGCGTAGAGGGCCGGGGCTATGGCTACACCTTC,CASSVEGRGYGYTF
TRBV7-2,.,TRBJ2-7,.,TGTGCCAGCAGCTCGCGTGGGCCCTACGAGCAGTACTTC,CASSSRGPYEQYF
TRBV5-1,.,TRBJ1-6,TRBD1,TGCGCCAGCAGCTTGGCCGGACAGGGTATTTCACCCCTCCACTTT,CASSLAGQGISPLHF
TRBV12-5,.,TRBJ2-3,TRBD1,TGTGCTAGTGGTTCACCAGAACAGGGGTCGGGAGATACGCAGTATTTT,CASGSPEQGSGDTQYF
TRBV6-5,.,TRBJ1-1,.,TGTGCCAGCAGTCCCCCGGGGGTTCCTGAAGCTTTCTTT,CASSPPGVPEAFF
TRBV19,.,TRBJ2-7,TRBD1,TGTGCCAGTAGCAGGACAGGGGGCCACTACGAGCAGTACTTC,CASSRTGGHYEQYF
TRBV11-1,.,TRBJ2-3,.,TGTGCCAGCAGCTCCCAGGGTAAGAATACGCAGTATTTT,CASSSQGKNTQYF
TRBV11-3,.,TRBJ1-2,.,TGTGCCAGCAGCCACACCAATAACTATGGCTACACCTTC,CASSHTNNYGYTF
TRBV15,.,TRBJ1-5,TRBD1,TGTGCCACCAGCAGAGGGGGGACAGGGACTAGCAATCAGCCCCAGCATTTT,CATSRGGTGTSNQPQHF
TRBV4-1,.,TRBJ1-2,.,TGCGCCAGCAGCCAAGGGACCTTCTCAAACTATGGCTACACCTTC,CASSQGTFSNYGYTF
TRBV7-3,.,TRBJ1-1,.,TGTGCCAGCAGCGCCCACCAGGCCCTTCGGGCCACTGAAGCTTTCTTT,CASSAHQALRATEAFF
TRBV19,.,TRBJ2-1,.,TGTGCCAGTAGTATATCGGGTGAGCAGTTCTTC,CASSISGEQFF
TRBV19,.,TRBJ1-5,TRBD1,TGTGCCAGTAGTAGTAAACCGGGACAGGGGACTCAGCCCCAGCATTTT,CASSSKPGQGTQPQHF
TRBV4-1,.,TRBJ2-3,TRBD1,TGCGCCAGCAGCCCGATGGTAGGACAGGGCTTTAAAGATACGCAGTATTTT,CASSPMVGQGFKDTQYF
TRBV15,large,TRBJ2-7,TRBD1,TGTGCCACCAGCCCTGGGACAGGGGGAGTCGACGAGCAGTACTTC,CATSPGTGGVDEQYF
TRBV5-1,.,TRBJ1-2,TRBD1,TGCGCCAGCAGCTTGGACAGGGGGCTGTATGGCTACACCTTC,CASSLDRGLYGYTF